These T cell receptor beta chains were read from a single sample in a study of beta chain features in type 1 diabetes. Profiling relied on immunoSEQ multiplex PCR, and the TCRdb table lists in-frame clones only, not all of them. In the table there are roughly 400,000 clones, about 14% of which are singletons. The sequenced material came from naive CD4+ T cells from blood. The source is a man younger than 40 in good health. Each CDR3 is given with its conserved first and last residue. Each record gives: clone size, D gene, V gene, J gene, CDR3 protein, CDR3 DNA. A D gene is named only where the DNA matches it firmly. A row's size may be missing; if present it is once, few, many or a size class.

few	-	TRBV30	TRBJ2-3	CAWSVGRFTDTQYF	TGTGCCTGGAGTGTAGGCAGATTCACAGATACGCAGTATTTT
-	-	TRBV7-2	TRBJ2-7	CASSSRGLREQYF	TGTGCCAGCAGCTCCCGGGGATTGAGGGAGCAGTACTTC
-	TRBD1	TRBV5-6	TRBJ2-1	CASSLGQGARNEQFF	TGTGCCAGCAGCTTGGGCCAGGGGGCGCGGAATGAGCAGTTCTTC
few	-	TRBV6-6	TRBJ1-1	CASRVGRENTEAFF	TGTGCCAGCCGAGTTGGGCGGGAAAACACTGAAGCTTTCTTT
few	TRBD1	TRBV25-1	TRBJ1-1	CASSEGQGTEAFF	TGTGCCAGCAGTGAAGGACAGGGCACTGAAGCTTTCTTT
few	-	TRBV6-6	TRBJ2-5	CATTTRETQYF	TGTGCCACAACGACCAGGGAGACCCAGTACTTC
few	-	TRBV6-6	TRBJ1-2	CASDVGLNYGYTF	TGTGCCAGCGACGTGGGTCTGAACTATGGCTACACCTTC
-	TRBD1	TRBV29-1	TRBJ1-2	CSVEDTGQRGYTF	TGCAGCGTTGAAGATACGGGACAGCGAGGCTACACCTTC
few	TRBD1	TRBV29-1	TRBJ1-1	CSVEQGGPEAFF	TGCAGCGTTGAGCAGGGGGGACCTGAAGCTTTCTTT
-	-	TRBV15	TRBJ2-5	CATSRDLGAGAQETQYF	TGTGCCACCAGCAGAGATTTAGGAGCGGGCGCCCAAGAGACCCAGTACTTC
few	TRBD2	TRBV7-2	TRBJ2-1	CASSTLTSGSFVEQFF	TGTGCCAGCAGTACCCTAACTAGCGGGAGTTTTGTTGAGCAGTTCTTC
-	-	TRBV9	TRBJ1-2	CASSPRLIDGYTF	TGTGCCAGCAGCCCCCGCTTAATTGATGGCTACACCTTC
-	-	TRBV4-1	TRBJ2-2	CASSLLLDGELFF	TGCGCCAGCAGCCTCCTGCTGGACGGGGAGCTGTTTTTT
-	TRBD1	TRBV4-1	TRBJ2-1	CASSQQPTGAYNEQFF	TGCGCCAGCAGCCAGCAACCGACAGGGGCCTACAATGAGCAGTTCTTC
-	-	TRBV29-1	TRBJ2-3	CSVVRRSTDTQYF	TGCAGCGTTGTCCGCAGGTCCACAGATACGCAGTATTTT
few	TRBD2	TRBV5-1	TRBJ2-5	CASSPGGEETQYF	TGCGCCAGCAGCCCGGGGGGAGAAGAGACCCAGTACTTC
-	TRBD1	TRBV19	TRBJ2-1	CASSNRGARNEQFF	TGTGCCAGTAGTAACAGGGGGGCTCGCAATGAGCAGTTCTTC
-	-	TRBV5-1	TRBJ1-1	CASSLTPEGTEAFF	TGCGCCAGCAGCTTGACCCCCGAAGGCACTGAAGCTTTCTTT
-	-	TRBV29-1	TRBJ1-2	CSVDGRSLNYGYTF	TGCAGCGTTGACGGCAGGTCGCTCAACTATGGCTACACCTTC
few	TRBD1	TRBV2	TRBJ1-2	CASSAFTGGGYTF	TGTGCCAGCAGTGCCTTTACAGGGGGCGGCTACACCTTC
few	-	TRBV19	TRBJ1-2	CASCQATYGYTF	TGTGCCAGTTGTCAGGCAACCTATGGCTACACCTTC
few	-	TRBV5-6	TRBJ1-6	CASSLAGNNSPLHF	TGTGCCAGCAGCTTGGCAGGGAATAATTCACCCCTCCACTTT